This T cell receptor (beta chain) was sequenced in a study of blood T cell repertoires in COVID-19 (dated by TCRdb to 2020 to 2021). Turning to the overall study: Collaborator samples came from the United States, Italy and Spain and covered acute and convalescent phases of COVID-19. Nearly every sample came with metadata listing a de-identified subject ID, COVID-19 status, age in years and sex. Where available, HLA class I and class II types were taken from metadata supplied by the sample provider and were not determined by assay-based typing. Samples were obtained from the ongoing ImmuneRACE study (first 160 participants) and from 1,254 subjects provided by 6 global collaborators. The prospective study material was composed of cDNA or gDNA derived from T cells, B-cell-depleted T cells, or PBMCs. Deeply sampled blood TCRbeta repertoires from subjects exposed to, actively infected with, or recovered from COVID-19 were included in the dataset. The repertoires were made available in a free public database intended to serve as a resource for research on the immune response to SARS-CoV-2.

Spanning cysteine to phenylalanine, the CDR3 consists of 17 amino acids. The entry retains the CDR3 DNA only, 51 bases that are in frame from base 1. The germline V gene yields SGHRS for CDR1 and YFSETQ for CDR2. Compared with germline, V lacks 1 base and J lacks 5 bases; bases without a gene match: 9. TCRbeta CDR3 regions were amplified from genomic DNA using the immunoSEQ Assay, a bias-controlled multiplex PCR. In the paper's pipeline: Nucleated cell counts per sample were estimated from amplification of reference gene primers within the assay. To quantify the absolute abundance of each unique TCRbeta CDR3 rearrangement, sequence reads were collapsed and filtered. Productive Simpson clonality was computed per sample as the square root of Simpson's diversity index over productive rearrangements. Drawn from immuneACCESS, this table holds only the in-frame rearrangements with V and J called that TCRdb kept. Clones are partly lost; checked studies trace under half to an unresolved V gene and leave the rest unexplained. That table supplies the V and J calls and clone size; D and trimming were determined from the DNA. Present in this sample are 270,000 or so clones, about 80% of which were seen just once. In total, the top ten clones hold 8% to 9.5% of the sample.

Collaborating institutions collected whole blood in K2EDTA tubes following their own protocols. For TCRbeta analysis, collaborators shipped samples as frozen whole blood, isolated PBMCs, or DNA extracted from either of those sample types. On the study overall, not on this receptor specifically: Clinical and demographic metadata were provided uncurated, with the amount varying by source and participant.

This clone was detected only a few times. Its antigen is still unknown. Per-nucleotide qualities are absent, and no much larger clonotype sits a single base away. This clonotype originated in a human donor in a cohort sampled during active COVID-19. In this chain, TRBV5-1 is recombined with TRBJ2-2; the central 9 bases match TRBD2. Sequencing used peripheral blood. The CDR3 region reads CASSLPAGGVNTGELFF. The DNA is as follows: TGCGCCAGCAGCTTGCCAGCGGGAGGCGTAAATACCGGGGAGCTGTTTTTT.